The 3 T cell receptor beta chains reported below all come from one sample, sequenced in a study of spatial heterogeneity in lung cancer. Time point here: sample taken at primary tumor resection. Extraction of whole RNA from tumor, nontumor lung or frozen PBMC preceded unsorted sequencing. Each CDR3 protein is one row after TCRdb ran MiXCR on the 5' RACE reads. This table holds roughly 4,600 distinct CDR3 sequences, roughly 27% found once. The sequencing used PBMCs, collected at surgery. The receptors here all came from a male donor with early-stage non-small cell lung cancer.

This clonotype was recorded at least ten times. The CDR3 region is CASSLSTGGYGYTF. For the CDR3, the DNA is TGTGCCAGCAGCTTAAGTACAGGGGGCTATGGCTACACCTTC. This rearrangement joins TRBV11-2 to TRBJ1-2, with 8 bases lining up with TRBD1. Germline lookup yields CDR1 SGHAT and CDR2 FQNNGV. CDR3 size: 14 residues. The V gene end was trimmed by 2 bases and the J gene end by 4 bases; junction bases not matched to a gene: 3.

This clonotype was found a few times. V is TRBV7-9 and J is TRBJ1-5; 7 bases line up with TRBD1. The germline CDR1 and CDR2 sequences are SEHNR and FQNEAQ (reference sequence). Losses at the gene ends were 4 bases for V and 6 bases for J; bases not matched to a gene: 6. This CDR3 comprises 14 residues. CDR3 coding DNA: TGTGCCAGCAGCTCCGACAGGGATGCTCAGCCCCAGCATTTT. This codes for CASSSDRDAQPQHF.

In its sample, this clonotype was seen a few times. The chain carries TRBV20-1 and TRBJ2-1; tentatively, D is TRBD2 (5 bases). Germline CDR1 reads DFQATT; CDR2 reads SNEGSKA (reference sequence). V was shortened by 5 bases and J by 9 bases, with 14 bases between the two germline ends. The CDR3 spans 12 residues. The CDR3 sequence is CSARGPAGEQFF. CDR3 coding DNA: TGCAGTGCTCGAGGACCCGCGGGTGAGCAGTTCTTC.